This TCR beta chain was recorded in a study of CD8+ T cells in alopecia areata. Turning to the study itself: A 6-month period off drug followed tofacitinib, which lasted 6 to 18 months.

A word on this clone: Its specificity is not known.

General observations from the study: Higher clonality than in normal scalp was seen in lesional scalp, especially alopecia totalis/universalis.

cDNA reverse transcribed from extracted RNA served as the sequencing template. Assay used: immunoSEQ multiplex PCR; TCRdb lists only in-frame clones, some missing. Of some 190,000 clones listed, roughly 66% were seen once; the top ten hold 1%. The CDR3 has 15 amino acids. Germline-derived CDR1 and CDR2 are SGDLS and YYNGEE. Trimming took off 0 bases at V and 8 bases at J, with 12 bases between the two ends. Described treatment: oral pan-JAK inhibitor, 5-10 mg twice daily. The J gene is TRBJ1-6, the V gene TRBV9; D ambiguous. The sequenced sample was CD4+ T cells sorted from blood, obtained at week 24, from a patient treated with tofacitinib. This receptor was taken from a human donor with alopecia areata. CDR3 loop: CASSVVDNRDSPLHF. The CDR3 DNA reads as TGTGCCAGCAGCGTAGTAGACAACCGGGATTCACCCCTCCACTTT.